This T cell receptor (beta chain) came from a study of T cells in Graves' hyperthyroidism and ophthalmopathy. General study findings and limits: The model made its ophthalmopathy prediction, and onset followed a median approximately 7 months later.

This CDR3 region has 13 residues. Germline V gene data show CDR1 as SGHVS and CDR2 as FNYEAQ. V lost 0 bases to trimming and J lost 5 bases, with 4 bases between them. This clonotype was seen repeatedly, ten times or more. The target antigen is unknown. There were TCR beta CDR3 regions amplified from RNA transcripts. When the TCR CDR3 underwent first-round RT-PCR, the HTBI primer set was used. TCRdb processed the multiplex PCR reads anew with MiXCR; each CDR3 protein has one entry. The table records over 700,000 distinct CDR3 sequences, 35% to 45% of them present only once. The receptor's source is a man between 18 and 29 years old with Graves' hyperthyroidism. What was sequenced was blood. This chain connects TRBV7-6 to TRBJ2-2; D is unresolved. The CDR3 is CASSLAETGELFF. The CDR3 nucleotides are TGTGCCAGCAGCTTAGCGGAAACCGGGGAGCTGTTTTTT.